This entry is about one T cell receptor (beta chain). This sample stems from a study of blood T cell repertoires in COVID-19. About the study: The samples span acute and convalescent COVID-19 from the United States, Italy and Spain. PBMCs, B-cell-depleted T cells, or T cells provided the cDNA or gDNA that made up the material.

The CDR3 runs to 14 residues. Germline V gene lookup returns CDR1 MNHEY and CDR2 SVGAGI. V was clipped by 8 bases and J by 2 bases; unmatched bases: 6. Only in-frame clones appear in the TCRdb table, and some are missing; sequencing was by immunoSEQ multiplex PCR. The table has roughly 130,000 clones, 80% to 90% seen once. This rearrangement joins TRBV6-5 to TRBJ2-7, with TRBD2 matching over 10 bases. The source is a man in his 60s with active or convalescent COVID-19. The sequencing sample was made of peripheral blood. CDR3 residues: CASEASGSAYEQYF. The CDR3 DNA reads TGTGCCAGCGAGGCTAGCGGGAGTGCCTACGAGCAGTACTTC.